The entry that follows covers one TCR beta chain sequence. This clone was seen a single time. Its antigen target is currently unknown. No qualities accompany the bases; no much larger clone lies one base away. Genomic DNA underwent TCRB CDR3 sequencing using the immunoSEQ assay. The authors processed their data as follows. Published virus-specific TCRB sequences were compared with patient CD8+ clones larger than 1%, and only a few matches were found. Analyses were restricted to productive TCRB rearrangements. A clone was defined by a unique TCRB CDR3 sequence, and clonality was computed as a productive clonality index based on Shannon entropy. Repertoire overlap for a pair of samples was computed from each clone's template counts relative to total templates per sample. V-gene usage from TCRB sequencing and V-gene usage measured by flow cytometry were correlated (Spearman r of about 0.56). The table was pulled from immuneACCESS by TCRdb, which kept in-frame rearrangements only. Such tables lose some clones; where checked, under half of the loss comes from unresolved V genes, and the rest has no known cause. The V and J calls and the clone size are those of that table, but D and trimming were determined from the DNA. This sample gives around 20,000 clones in total; around 83% of them show up just once. The top ten hold 13% to 15% of the sample.

This sample is part of a study of somatic mutations in cytotoxic T cells in rheumatoid arthritis (dated by TCRdb to about 2017). Context from the whole study: Before any treatment started and right after they were diagnosed, patients gave peripheral blood samples (about 30 ml EDTA). For 65 to 80 rheumatoid arthritis patients and 20 or so healthy controls, TCRB deep sequencing was carried out. The median ages of the patient and control groups were essentially identical. Whether expanded CD8+ T-cell clones in untreated, newly diagnosed rheumatoid arthritis carry somatic mutations was the study question, and clonality was characterized with TCRB deep sequencing. Some V beta antibody-stained T-cell populations were flow-sorted on a FACSAria II or Sony SH800 at nearly 100% purity, and sorted V beta1+ cells also underwent TCRB sequencing. Overall study outcomes, separate from this receptor: It was unknown which antigens the expanded CD8+ clones targeted, and their absence from virus-specific databases did not exclude viral specificity. Rheumatoid arthritis patients and age-matched healthy controls did not significantly differ in CD8+ T-cell clonality. The largest CD8+ clone made up more than 20% of CD8+ cells in about an eighth of the roughly 60 patients, and blood and synovial fluid shared several identical CD8+ TCRB sequences. An increase of CD8+ clonality with age was seen in patients (Spearman r ~ 0.51) but not in healthy controls.

Flow cytometry confirmed the purity of CD4+ and CD8+ cells that had been isolated by positive magnetic bead selection on an AutoMACS. A TCR V beta antibody panel was used in flow cytometry to screen first for clonal expansions, which were then characterized by TCRB deep sequencing of sorted CD8+ fractions. Peripheral blood mononuclear cells were obtained using density gradient separation with Ficoll-Paque PLUS. DNA was extracted from CD4-enriched, CD8-enriched or PBMC samples with Nucleospin Tissue or Tissue XS kits and quantified with a Qubit 2.0 fluorometer. This clonotype was obtained from an adult with rheumatoid arthritis. Sequencing input: CD8+ T cells sorted from blood.

DNA sequence: TGCGCCAGCAGCGCGGGACTTGCTTCCCCAGATACGCAGTATTTT. It specifies CASSAGLASPDTQYF. The chain is made from TRBV5-1 and TRBJ2-3; a tentative D call is TRBD2 (6 bases match). The CDR3 runs 15 amino acids, cysteine and phenylalanine included. Of the read, only the CDR3 DNA is kept; its 45 bases are in frame from base 1. V loses 4 bases, J loses 4 bases, and the germline ends lie 16 bases apart. The germline V gene yields SGHRS for CDR1 and YFSETQ for CDR2.